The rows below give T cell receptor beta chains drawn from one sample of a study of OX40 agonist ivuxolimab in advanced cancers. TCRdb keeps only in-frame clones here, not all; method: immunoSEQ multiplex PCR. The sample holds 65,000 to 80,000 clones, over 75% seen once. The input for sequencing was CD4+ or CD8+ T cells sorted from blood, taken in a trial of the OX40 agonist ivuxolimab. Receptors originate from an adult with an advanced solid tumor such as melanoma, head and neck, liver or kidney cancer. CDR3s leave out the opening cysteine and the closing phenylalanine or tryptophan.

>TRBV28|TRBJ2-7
ASWTTGATYEQY
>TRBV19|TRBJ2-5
ASSSSGRETQY
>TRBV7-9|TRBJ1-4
ASNRVQVNEKLF
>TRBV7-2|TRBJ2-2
ASSRQGAVVGAGELF
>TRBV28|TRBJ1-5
ASSLSRQGARSLNSNQPQH
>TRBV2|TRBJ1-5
ASSPDINQPQH
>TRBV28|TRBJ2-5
ASSRLTLSGRQEETQY
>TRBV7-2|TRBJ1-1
ASSLFGLNTEAF
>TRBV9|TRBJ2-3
ASSVASGSTDTQY
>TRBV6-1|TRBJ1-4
ASSEPGQNEKLF
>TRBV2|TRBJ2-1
ASSEASGAGPF
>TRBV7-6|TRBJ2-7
ASSTYGLADAYEQY
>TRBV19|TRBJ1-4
ASSIPGGAGEKLF
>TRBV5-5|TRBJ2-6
ASSLESGANVLT
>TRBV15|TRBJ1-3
ATSRDFGGHTIY
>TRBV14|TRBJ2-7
ASSHGWGSLVREQY
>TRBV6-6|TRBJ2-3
ASSYGQGTFTDTQY
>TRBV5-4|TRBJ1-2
ASRAGQAVNYGYT
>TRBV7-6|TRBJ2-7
ASSLDGRTGGEQY
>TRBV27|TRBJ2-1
ASSLIYSRDSNNEQF
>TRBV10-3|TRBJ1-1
AISARTGSGDTEAF
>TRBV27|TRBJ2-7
ASSWTSGSLAYEQY
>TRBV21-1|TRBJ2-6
ASSKGDRGTGANVLT
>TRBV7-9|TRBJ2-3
ASSPGQAGTDTQY
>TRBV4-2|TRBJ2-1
ASSPGTSNGNEQF
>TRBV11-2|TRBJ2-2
ASSFAGELF
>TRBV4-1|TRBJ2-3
ASSRGTSGGGSTDTQY
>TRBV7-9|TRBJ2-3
ASSLAGLAGTTDTQY
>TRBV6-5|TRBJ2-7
ASSYRDRSYEQY